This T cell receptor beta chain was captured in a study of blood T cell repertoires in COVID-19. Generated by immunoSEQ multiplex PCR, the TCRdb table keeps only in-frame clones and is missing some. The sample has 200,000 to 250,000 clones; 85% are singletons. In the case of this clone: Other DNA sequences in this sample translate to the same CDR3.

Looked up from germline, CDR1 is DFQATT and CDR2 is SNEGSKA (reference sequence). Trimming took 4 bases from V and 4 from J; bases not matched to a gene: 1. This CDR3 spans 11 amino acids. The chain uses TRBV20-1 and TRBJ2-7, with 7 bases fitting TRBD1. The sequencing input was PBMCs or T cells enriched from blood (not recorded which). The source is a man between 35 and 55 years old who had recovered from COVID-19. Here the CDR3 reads CSATRGYEQYF. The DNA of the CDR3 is TGCAGTGCTACCAGGGGGTACGAGCAGTACTTC.